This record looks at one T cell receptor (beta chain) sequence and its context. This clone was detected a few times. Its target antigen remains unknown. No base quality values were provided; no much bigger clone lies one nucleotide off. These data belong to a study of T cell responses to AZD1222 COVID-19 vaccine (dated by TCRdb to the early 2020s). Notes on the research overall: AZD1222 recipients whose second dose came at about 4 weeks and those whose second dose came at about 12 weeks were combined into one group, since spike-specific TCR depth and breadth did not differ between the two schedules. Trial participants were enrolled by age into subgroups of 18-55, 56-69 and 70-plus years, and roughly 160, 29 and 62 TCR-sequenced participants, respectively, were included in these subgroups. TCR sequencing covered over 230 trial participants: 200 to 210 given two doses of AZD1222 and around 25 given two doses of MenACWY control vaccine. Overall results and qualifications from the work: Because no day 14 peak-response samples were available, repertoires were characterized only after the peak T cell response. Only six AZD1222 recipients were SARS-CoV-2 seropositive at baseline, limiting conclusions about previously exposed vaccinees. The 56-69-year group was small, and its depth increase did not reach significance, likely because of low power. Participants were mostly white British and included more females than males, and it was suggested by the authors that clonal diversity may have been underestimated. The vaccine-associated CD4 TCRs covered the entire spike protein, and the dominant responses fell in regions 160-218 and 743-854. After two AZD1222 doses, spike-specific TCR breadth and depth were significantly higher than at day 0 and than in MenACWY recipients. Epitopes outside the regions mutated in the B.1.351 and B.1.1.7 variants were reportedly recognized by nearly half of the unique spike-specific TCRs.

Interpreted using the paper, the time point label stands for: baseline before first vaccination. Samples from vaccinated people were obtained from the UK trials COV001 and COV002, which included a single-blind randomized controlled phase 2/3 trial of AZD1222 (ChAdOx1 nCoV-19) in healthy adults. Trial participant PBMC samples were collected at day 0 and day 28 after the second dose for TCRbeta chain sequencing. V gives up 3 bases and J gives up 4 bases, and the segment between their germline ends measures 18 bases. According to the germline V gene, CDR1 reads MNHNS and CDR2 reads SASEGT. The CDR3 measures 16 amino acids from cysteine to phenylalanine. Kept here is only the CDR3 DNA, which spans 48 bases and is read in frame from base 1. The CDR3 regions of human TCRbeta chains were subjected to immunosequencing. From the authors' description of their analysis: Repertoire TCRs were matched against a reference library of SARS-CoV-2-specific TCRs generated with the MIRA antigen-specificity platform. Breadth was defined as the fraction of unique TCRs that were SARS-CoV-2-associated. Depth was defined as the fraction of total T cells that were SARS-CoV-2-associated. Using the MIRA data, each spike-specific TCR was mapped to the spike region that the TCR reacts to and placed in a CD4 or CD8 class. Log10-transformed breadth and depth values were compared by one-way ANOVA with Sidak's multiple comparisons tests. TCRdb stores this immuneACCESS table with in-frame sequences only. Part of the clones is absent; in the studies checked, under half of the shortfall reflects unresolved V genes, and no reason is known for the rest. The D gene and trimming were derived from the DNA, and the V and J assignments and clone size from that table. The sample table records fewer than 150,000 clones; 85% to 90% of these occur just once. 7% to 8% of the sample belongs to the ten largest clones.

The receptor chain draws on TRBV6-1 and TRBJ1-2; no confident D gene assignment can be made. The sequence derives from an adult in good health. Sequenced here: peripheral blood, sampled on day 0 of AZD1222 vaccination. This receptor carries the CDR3 CASSEAEGHGGYGYTF. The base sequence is TGTGCCAGCAGTGAGGCGGAGGGCCACGGAGGCTATGGCTACACCTTC.